This T cell receptor (beta chain) stems from a study of CD8 T cells in Susac syndrome (dated by TCRdb to the late 2010s). Looking at the study overall: Whether CD8+ T cell activation and differentiation in Susac syndrome was antigen driven was tested using repertoire sequencing. General conclusions and limits of the study: The study acknowledged that relatively few individuals were included in the TCR sequencing and HLA analysis.

RNA was extracted using the RNeasy kit, and roughly 0.45 to 1 microgram was reverse transcribed with random hexamers. The immunoSEQ multiplex PCR assay, covering 54 Vbeta and 13 Jbeta segments, was used to amplify TCR beta CDR3 regions. PCR amplification bias was corrected by using a synthetic template baseline for primer optimization and computational correction. Under the source paper's analysis protocol: Only productive sequences were kept, with reads annotated to V, D and J genes according to IMGT and analyzed in immunoSEQ Analyzer. Clonality was computed as one minus Shannon entropy normalized by log2 of the number of productive unique sequences. For each patient and control, public and private clones were evaluated among the 100 most prevalent clones. A clone was defined as Susac-specific if it was absent from the healthy and MS cohorts, from some 1,100 published viral clones and from other ImmuneACCESS disease sequences. TCRdb handled the public reads itself, with Q25 trimming in fastp and clone calling in MiXCR, and kept productive beta chains. For every CDR3 protein sequence, its rows merge into one entry that carries the most common genes and DNA. The V and J calls come from TCRdb's annotation, not from the publication. The sample table records some 160,000 distinct CDR3 sequences; 92% of these occur just once. Approximately 0.073% of the sample belongs to the ten largest clones.

Peripheral blood CD8+ and CD4+ T cells from healthy donors, Susac syndrome patients and multiple sclerosis patients were profiled by high-throughput TCR beta sequencing. Healthy donors were included as age- and sex-matched controls. Bulk CD8+ and CD4+ T cells were purified magnetically by negative isolation, whereas CD8+ TEMRA cells were enriched by FACS. Blood was drawn into EDTA tubes, processed within 24 hours, and PBMCs were isolated by density gradient centrifugation. PBMCs intended for TCR sequencing were cryopreserved in liquid nitrogen and thawed later in a water bath at 37 degrees C. The sorted or isolated CD4+, CD8+ and CD8+ TEMRA cells had a purity of 90% or higher. With regard to this clonotype: This clone's antigen is unknown. There are no base qualities to consult, and no much larger clone falls within one base.

Spanning cysteine to phenylalanine, the CDR3 consists of 12 amino acids. Just the 36-base CDR3 DNA is kept, in frame starting at base 1. V is pared back by 4 bases and J by 6 bases, with 10 bases lying between the germline termini. Reading the germline V gene (reference sequence) gives CDR1 GTSNPN and CDR2 SVGIG. The source is a human donor in good health. The sequenced sample was CD4+ T cells from PBMCs. The chain uses TRBV30 and TRBJ2-1, with the D gene not clear enough to name. The CDR3 protein sequence reads: CAWNPVPNEQFF. The bases are TGTGCCTGGAACCCGGTACCCAATGAGCAGTTCTTC.